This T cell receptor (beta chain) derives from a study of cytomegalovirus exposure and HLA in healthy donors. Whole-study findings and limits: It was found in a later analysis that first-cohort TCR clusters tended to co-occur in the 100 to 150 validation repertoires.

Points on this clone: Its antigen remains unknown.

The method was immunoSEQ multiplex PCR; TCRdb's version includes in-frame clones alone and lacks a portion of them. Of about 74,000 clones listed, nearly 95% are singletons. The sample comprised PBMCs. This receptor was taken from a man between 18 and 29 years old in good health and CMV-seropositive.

CDR3 residues: CASSDFFYEQYF. CDR3 nucleotides: TGTGCCAGCAGTGACTTTTTCTACGAGCAGTACTTC. V gene TRBV25-1 combines with J gene TRBJ2-7; D is unresolved. The ends were cut back, 3 bases at V and 3 bases at J, with 6 bases in the middle. Germline CDR1 reads MGHDK; CDR2 reads SYGVNS. The CDR3 runs to 12 residues.